The clone carrying this TCR beta chain was counted a few times. The protocol was immunoSEQ multiplex PCR, while the TCRdb copy is restricted to in-frame clones and leaves out a portion. The sample holds 110,000 to 150,000 clones, about 83% seen once. This specimen belongs to a study of cytomegalovirus exposure and HLA in healthy donors. This clonotype originated in a woman in her thirties in good health and CMV-seronegative. Sequenced input: PBMCs.

The CDR3 sequence: CASSQRTGLGTSYEQYF. CDR3 sequence (DNA): TGTGCCAGCAGCCAACGAACCGGACTGGGCACCTCCTACGAGCAGTACTTC. The rearrangement joins TRBV4-2 to TRBJ2-7; possibly TRBD2 for D (5 bases). The CDR3 is 17 amino acids. Between the trimmed V and J ends, which lost 2 bases and 0 bases, there was a span of 17 bases. Germline V gene lookup returns CDR1 LGHNA and CDR2 YNFKEQ.